This T cell receptor (beta chain) originates from a study of cytomegalovirus exposure and HLA in healthy donors. This clone was counted a single time. The target antigen is unknown. PCR primers comprised 60 Vbeta and 13 Jbeta primers. In the original workflow: Later, an analysis found around 77 million unique TCR beta chains, and 8.5 million to 12 million of these were shared. Sequenced by immunoSEQ multiplex PCR; TCRdb stores in-frame clones only, minus some. V and J calls and clone size are copied from that table; D and trimming were computed from the DNA. The sample holds 110,000 to 150,000 clones; approximately 80% are singletons and the top ten take roughly 4.8%. Study conclusions and caveats: Later analysis associated a missense DCLRE1C variant with TCR beta V- and J-gene trimming. Judged likely to be a sequencing artifact was a cluster of highly shared sequence variants.

The CDR3 sequence is 14 residues long. Deletions cut 3 bases from V and 1 base from J, with 10 bases between. Looked up from germline, CDR1 is SGDLS and CDR2 is YYNGEE. The source is a man aged 40-49 years in good health and CMV-seronegative. Specimen: PBMCs. This chain uses TRBV9 with TRBJ1-1; D remains unclear. The CDR3 is CASSATPGNTEAFF. The CDR3, as DNA: TGTGCCAGCAGCGCGACTCCCGGGAACACTGAAGCTTTCTTT.